The clone carrying this T cell receptor beta chain was seen ten or more times. As yet, its antigen is unknown. Generated by immunoSEQ multiplex PCR, the TCRdb table keeps only in-frame clones and is missing some. This table holds some 150,000 clones, around nine tenths found once. This record belongs to a study of cytomegalovirus exposure and HLA in healthy donors. Across the whole study: The approximately 120 validation repertoires used the same platform as the roughly 670 first-cohort repertoires, a later analysis reported. Study results and caveats: Specificity of three CMV-associated chains for CMV antigens was verified in vitro. Most TCR sequences proved rare, with some public TCRs found in many donors.

This CDR3 is 16 amino acids long. Germline CDR1 and CDR2: SEHNR and FQNEAQ (reference sequence). V was pared by 4 bases and J by 2 bases, with 6 bases of the junction left unmatched. The rearrangement joins TRBV7-9 to TRBJ2-7; TRBD2 matches at 12 bases. The clonotype originates from a young woman in good health and CMV-seropositive. Sequenced material: PBMCs. CDR3 sequence reads: CASSSSLAGGAYEQYF. CDR3 bases: TGTGCCAGCAGCTCCAGTCTAGCGGGAGGGGCCTACGAGCAGTACTTC.